This TCR beta chain was captured in a study of blood T cells in healthy people across ages. Combining a sample-barcoded 5' primer with a J-beta primer mix, a second PCR ran for roughly 7 to 12 cycles. TCRdb re-called the 5' RACE reads through MiXCR, storing one row per CDR3 protein. The table lists about 730,000 distinct CDR3 sequences, around 40% of them singletons, with around a fifth in the top ten. Trimming shortened V by 7 bases and J by 4 bases, and 7 bases separated the two germline ends. Per the germline V gene, CDR1 is SNHLY and CDR2 is FYNNEI. This CDR3 spans 11 amino acids. The TCR originated in a woman between 55 and 75 years old in good health. The sample consisted of blood. The chain combines TRBV2 with TRBJ2-5; no clear D. The CDR3 here is CASKEVETQYF. DNA of the CDR3: TGTGCCAGCAAGGAAGTAGAGACCCAGTACTTC. The variable domain in full, completed from reference TRBV2 and TRBJ2-5, reads EPEVTQTPSHQVTQMGQEVILRCVPISNHLYFYWYRQILGQKVEFLVSFYNNEISEKSEIFDDQFSVERPDGSNFTLKIRSTKLEDSAMYFCASKEVETQYFGPGTRLLVL.